These 32 T cell receptor beta chains were sequenced from one sample in a study of cytomegalovirus exposure and HLA in healthy donors. The PCR was carried out with 60 Vbeta primers and 13 Jbeta primers. Here immunoSEQ multiplex PCR was the method, and the copy in TCRdb shows in-frame clones only, minus some. This repertoire includes some 47,000 clones. Specimen: PBMCs. The receptors were sampled from a woman aged 40 to 50 in good health and CMV-seronegative.

The chain uses TRBV7-9 and TRBJ2-3; the D is unclear. V was cut by 5 bases and J by 2 bases, with 8 bases left in between. Germline lookup yields CDR1 SEHNR and CDR2 FQNEAQ (reference sequence). The CDR3 has 13 residues. The CDR3 DNA follows: TGTGCCAGCAGCCTCGGGTACACAGATACGCAGTATTTT. Protein product: CASSLGYTDTQYF.

V gene TRBV5-6 combines with J gene TRBJ2-5, with 7 bases aligning to TRBD1. Germline assignment: CDR1 SGHDT and CDR2 YYEEEE. Trimming removed 7 bases from V and 3 bases from J; junction bases left unmatched: 6. CDR3 size: 13 residues. In nucleotides, the CDR3 is TGTGCCAGCTGCCGGGACAGAAAAGAGACCCAGTACTTC. This gives the protein CASCRDRKETQYF.

The rearrangement joins TRBV29-1 to TRBJ2-1; 15 bases match TRBD2. Germline V CDR1 and CDR2: SQVTM, ANQGSEA. The CDR3 length is 15 residues. Trimming removed 8 bases from V and 2 bases from J; junction bases left unmatched: 4. The CDR3 protein is CSLGTSGRTYNEQFF. DNA of the CDR3: TGCAGCCTGGGGACTAGCGGGAGGACCTACAATGAGCAGTTCTTC.

The DNA for the CDR3 is TGTGCCAGCAGTTACTCATCGTACGGGTACAATGAGCAGTTCTTC. Residues: CASSYSSYGYNEQFF. This chain connects TRBV6-6 to TRBJ2-1; D unresolved. Germline assignment: CDR1 MNHNY and CDR2 SVGAGI (reference sequence). This CDR3 region has 15 residues. With 0 bases removed from V and 4 bases from J, the gap between germline ends came to 10 bases.

The chain carries TRBV21-1 and TRBJ2-2; the table's D call, TRBD2, has no DNA check behind it. TRBV21-1 is shown as a pseudogene. The CDR3 spans 17 residues. CDR3 protein: CASSTYGSGRNTGELFF. The CDR3 DNA reads TGTGCCAGCAGCACGTACGGGAGCGGGAGGAACACCGGGGAGCTGTTTTTT.

This rearrangement joins TRBV9 to TRBJ1-3, with 9 nucleotides matching TRBD1. Germline V gene sequence: CDR1 SGDLS, CDR2 YYNGEE. The J segment lost 7 bases and the V segment lost 5 bases, leaving 7 bases of the junction unmatched. The length of the CDR3 is 14 residues. The CDR3 sequence is CASRPGTGQNTIYF. Here the CDR3 DNA reads TGTGCCAGCAGACCCGGGACAGGGCAGAACACCATATATTTT.

The J gene is TRBJ1-1, the V gene TRBV6-5; 7 nucleotides agree with TRBD1. This CDR3 has 15 amino acids. V dropped 2 bases and J dropped 1; count of bases not matched to a gene: 4. Germline CDR1 MNHEY, CDR2 SVGAGI. Here the CDR3 reads CASSYRGQWNTEAFF. The CDR3 nucleotides are TGTGCCAGCAGTTACCGGGGACAGTGGAACACTGAAGCTTTCTTT.

This rearrangement joins TRBV19 to TRBJ1-1; a possible D gene is TRBD1 (6 bases). The V and J ends lost 7 bases and 1 base respectively, with 13 bases between them. The CDR3 sequence is 14 residues long. The V gene's germline CDR1 is LNHDA and CDR2 SQIVND (reference sequence). The CDR3 loop is CASNSGQPNTEAFF. CDR3 nucleotide sequence: TGTGCCAGTAACTCAGGACAGCCGAACACTGAAGCTTTCTTT.

The genes are TRBV7-2 and TRBJ1-2; D gene ambiguous. CDR1 is SGHTA, CDR2 FQGNSA, per germline. The CDR3 spans 15 residues. Trimming took off 1 base at V and 8 bases at J, with 17 bases between the two ends. CDR3 sequence reads: CASSLGGEAARGYTF. The CDR3 nucleotides are TGTGCCAGCAGCTTAGGCGGGGAGGCTGCTCGAGGCTACACCTTC.

V and J are TRBV4-1 and TRBJ1-4; tentative D call: TRBD1 (5 bases). Trimming shortened V by 6 bases and J by 6 bases, and 20 bases separated the two germline ends. The CDR3 runs to 16 residues. Germline CDR1 MGHRA, CDR2 YSYEKL. CDR3 nucleotides: TGCGCCAGCAGTCAGGGATGGAGGGTTACCGATGAAAAACTGTTTTTT. Protein sequence: CASSQGWRVTDEKLFF.

Notes on this clone: Other DNA sequences in this sample translate to the same CDR3. This chain connects TRBV7-9 to TRBJ1-2, with TRBD1 as a possible D gene (5 bases). This CDR3 spans 11 amino acids. Trimming took 9 bases from V and 5 from J, leaving 10 bases between them. The germline CDR1 and CDR2 sequences are SEHNR and FQNEAQ (reference sequence). Here the CDR3 reads CARSTGYGYTF. CDR3 DNA sequence: TGTGCCAGAAGCACAGGTTATGGCTACACCTTC.

The gene calls are TRBV5-4 and TRBJ2-7, with TRBD2 matching 10 bases. Germline trimming cut 0 bases from V and 7 bases from J; bases unmatched to any gene: 16. CDR1 and CDR2 from the germline V gene are SGHNT and YYREEE (reference sequence). The CDR3 is 18 residues long. The CDR3 region has the DNA TGTGCCAGCAGCTTGGCCAAGACTAGCGGGTACCCTTCACGTGAGCAGTACTTC. Protein sequence: CASSLAKTSGYPSREQYF. Full variable domain (rest looked up from reference TRBV5-4 and TRBJ2-7): ETGVTQSPTHLIKTRGQQVTLRCSSQSGHNTVSWYQQALGQGPQFIFQYYREEENGRGNFPPRFSGLQFPNYSSELNVNALELDDSALYLCASSLAKTSGYPSREQYFGPGTRLTVT.

This sequence joins TRBV6-1 and TRBJ1-4; tentatively, D is TRBD1 (6 bases). V shed 1 base and J shed 6 bases, with 27 bases lying between them. Germline assignment: CDR1 MNHNS and CDR2 SASEGT. This CDR3 region has 20 residues. DNA for the CDR3: TGTGCCAGCAGTGAAGACGGGATGGGGATTTGGGCAGGGGAAGATGAAAAACTGTTTTTT. As protein: CASSEDGMGIWAGEDEKLFF.

The chain uses TRBV7-9 and TRBJ1-1, with no clear D. Looked up from germline, CDR1 is SEHNR and CDR2 is FQNEAQ (reference sequence). The germline V and J ends were trimmed by 4 bases and 0 bases, with 6 bases remaining between them. The CDR3 loop spans 13 amino acids. The CDR3 DNA follows: TGTGCCAGCAGCTCGACATTGAACACTGAAGCTTTCTTT. Translation gives CASSSTLNTEAFF.

V and J are TRBV6-5 and TRBJ1-2, with D tentatively TRBD1 (6 bases). V was trimmed by 5 bases and J by 8 bases, leaving 15 bases between them. There are 13 residues in the CDR3. Germline lookup yields CDR1 MNHEY and CDR2 SVGAGI. The CDR3 DNA reads TGTGCCAGCAGTCAGTCGGGGACACGGGGCTACACCTTC. It codes for CASSQSGTRGYTF.

V usage is TRBV5-4 and J usage is TRBJ2-5, with TRBD1 as a possible D gene (5 bases). Germline V gene data show CDR1 as SGHNT and CDR2 as YYREEE (reference sequence). The CDR3 length is 15 residues. Trimming stripped 3 bases from V and 1 base from J, with 13 bases between. CDR3 nucleotide sequence: TGTGCCAGCAGCTATGGGGCTAGGGGCCAAGAGACCCAGTACTTC. It translates to CASSYGARGQETQYF. Drawing the rest from reference TRBV5-4 and TRBJ2-5, the complete variable domain is ETGVTQSPTHLIKTRGQQVTLRCSSQSGHNTVSWYQQALGQGPQFIFQYYREEENGRGNFPPRFSGLQFPNYSSELNVNALELDDSALYLCASSYGARGQETQYFGPGTRLLVL.

The chain links TRBV27 to TRBJ2-7, with 10 positions matching TRBD1. The V gene's germline CDR1 is MNHEY and CDR2 SMNVEV (reference sequence). This CDR3 comprises 13 residues. With 9 bases clipped from V and 6 bases from J, the junction kept 8 bases outside the gene matches. The DNA of the CDR3 is TGTGCCAGTCGAGGACAGGGGGTCGGCGAGCAGTACTTC. Translating it yields CASRGQGVGEQYF.

In nucleotides, the CDR3 is TGTGCCAGTAGTGACCAGCATAGGGCGGGTGAAAAACTGTTTTTT. Translating gives CASSDQHRAGEKLFF. V usage is TRBV19 and J usage is TRBJ1-4; D not certain. The CDR3 sequence is 15 residues long. With 5 bases removed from V and 7 bases from J, the gap between germline ends came to 17 bases. Per germline, CDR1 LNHDA and CDR2 SQIVND (reference sequence).

The gene calls are TRBV7-8 and TRBJ1-3; no firm D call. V shed 0 bases and J shed 1 base, with 10 bases lying between them. Germline-derived CDR1 and CDR2 are SGHVS and FQNEAQ. This CDR3 contains 16 residues. CDR3 amino acids: CASSLALLVSGNTIYF. CDR3 nucleotides: TGTGCCAGCAGCTTAGCCCTACTCGTTTCTGGAAACACCATATATTTT. Supplemented by reference TRBV7-8 and TRBJ1-3, the full variable domain reads GAGVSQSPRYKVAKRGQDVALRCDPISGHVSLFWYQQALGQGPEFLTYFQNEAQLDKSGLPSDRFFAERPEGSVSTLKIQRTQQEDSAVYLCASSLALLVSGNTIYFGEGSWLTVV.

This chain uses TRBV7-2 with TRBJ1-1, with TRBD1 as a possible D gene (6 bases). This CDR3 has 15 residues. Between the trimmed V and J ends, which lost 1 base and 5 bases, there was a span of 14 bases. The germline CDR1 and CDR2 sequences are SGHTA and FQGNSA. The CDR3 region is CASSLGGGLGTEAFF. The CDR3 DNA reads TGTGCCAGCAGCTTAGGGGGGGGGCTGGGGACTGAAGCTTTCTTT.

CDR3 sequence: CASSLEGTGVFGETQYF. DNA for the CDR3: TGTGCCAGCAGCTTGGAGGGGACAGGGGTCTTCGGAGAGACCCAGTACTTC. The chain combines TRBV5-6 with TRBJ2-5; 10 bases line up with TRBD1. This CDR3 spans 17 amino acids. Germline V gene sequence: CDR1 SGHDT, CDR2 YYEEEE. V shed 0 bases, J shed 4 bases, and the junction held 9 bases outside the gene matches.

CDR3 nucleotides: TGTGCCAGCAGTGACGCCCCCCCGGGGACTGTTACATACGAGCAGTACTTC. The encoded protein is CASSDAPPGTVTYEQYF. This chain joins TRBV6-1 and TRBJ2-7; D possibly corresponds to TRBD2 (6 bases). CDR1 is MNHNS, CDR2 SASEGT, per germline. V lost 3 bases and J lost 4, with 22 bases in between. CDR3 size: 17 residues.

This clone is labeled medium-sized based on frequency. The rearrangement uses TRBV6-4 and TRBJ1-2; D call uncertain. The CDR3 is made up of 12 amino acids. Deletions cut 0 bases from V and 8 bases from J, with 7 bases between. Germline lookup yields CDR1 MRHNA and CDR2 SNTAGT. The CDR3 spells CASSDSSGGYTF. The CDR3 coding sequence is TGTGCCAGCAGTGACTCGAGCGGAGGCTACACCTTC.

Its frequency marks this clone as medium-sized. One end of the junction fails to match germline, which may point to a read error. This chain links TRBV7-7 with TRBJ2-1; 11 nucleotides match TRBD1. The CDR3 has 14 residues. In germline, CDR1 is SSHAT, CDR2 FNYEAQ (reference sequence). In DNA, the CDR3 is TGTGCTAGCAGCACCGGGACAGGGGGTTATGAGCAGTTCTTC. This gives the protein CASSTGTGGYEQFF.

The J gene is TRBJ1-3, the V gene TRBV19; no reliable D call. Germline loops: CDR1 LNHDA, CDR2 SQIVND (reference sequence). Between the trimmed V and J ends, which lost 5 bases and 4 bases, there was a span of 6 bases. The CDR3 consists of 12 residues. The CDR3 here is CASSHSGNTIYF. The DNA of the CDR3 is TGTGCCAGTAGTCATTCCGGAAACACCATATATTTT.

The rearrangement links TRBV7-9 to TRBJ2-7, with D maybe TRBD1 (7 bases). V was cut by 5 bases and J by 0 bases, with 11 bases left in between. The CDR3 has 14 amino acids. Germline values: CDR1 SEHNR, CDR2 FQNEAQ (reference sequence). DNA for the CDR3: TGTGCCAGCAGCCCAGGGGGGCGCTCCTACGAGCAGTACTTC. Amino acid sequence: CASSPGGRSYEQYF.

About this clone itself: A read error may produce the germline difference seen at one junction end. The chain couples TRBV2 to TRBJ1-1, with D possibly matching TRBD1 (5 bases). From germline, CDR1 is SNHLY and CDR2 FYNNEI. The CDR3 runs 10 residues. As DNA, the CDR3 is TGTGCAAGCGGGGGGACTGAAGATTTCTTT. Amino acid sequence: CASGGTEDFF.

The rearrangement links TRBV14 to TRBJ1-2; TRBD1 aligns across 7 bases. Germline V lookup: CDR1 SGHDN, CDR2 FVKESK. CDR3 length: 12 amino acids. Unmatched junction bases numbered 6, after V lost 6 bases and J lost 8 bases. The CDR3 bases are TGTGCCAGCAGACAGGGGTGGAGGGGCTACACCTTC. Amino acids: CASRQGWRGYTF.

The rearrangement joins TRBV27 to TRBJ1-2; TRBD1 might be the D (6 bases). This CDR3 comprises 13 residues. Germline V gene data show CDR1 as MNHEY and CDR2 as SMNVEV (reference sequence). V lost 2 bases and J lost 8, with 12 bases in between. CDR3 sequence: CASSLGGSRGYTF. The DNA for the CDR3 is TGTGCCAGCAGTTTAGGGGGCAGTCGGGGCTACACCTTC.

The genes are TRBV9 and TRBJ2-7; 12 bases fit TRBD2. This CDR3 spans 15 amino acids. CDR1 is SGDLS, CDR2 YYNGEE, per germline. V dropped 5 bases and J dropped 3; count of bases not matched to a gene: 6. DNA for the CDR3: TGTGCCAGCAGTAATGGACTAGCGGGACTCTACGAGCAGTACTTC. It yields the protein CASSNGLAGLYEQYF.

J is TRBJ2-5 and V is TRBV2, with TRBD2 matching over 9 bases. Unmatched junction bases numbered 10, after V lost 2 bases and J lost 3 bases. The germline CDR1 and CDR2 sequences are SNHLY and FYNNEI. CDR3 length: 17 amino acids. The CDR3: CASSEYLWLAGKETQYF. CDR3 nucleotide sequence: TGTGCCAGCAGTGAATATTTATGGCTAGCGGGGAAAGAGACCCAGTACTTC.

J is TRBJ1-2 and V is TRBV19; D unresolved. Germline V gene sequence: CDR1 LNHDA, CDR2 SQIVND (reference sequence). The CDR3 spans 14 residues. The V end was cut by 3 bases, the J end by 3 bases, with 11 bases between. In nucleotides, the CDR3 is TGTGCCAGTAGTATTGGCCCAGGCTACTATGGCTACACCTTC. It is translated as CASSIGPGYYGYTF.